The 7 T cell receptor beta chains reported below all come from one sample, sequenced in a study of radiation and T cells in renal cell carcinoma. Time point described: blood 2 weeks post-SBRT. The treatment here: 15 Gy SBRT to primary tumor, nephrectomy 4 weeks later. Sequencing used immunoSEQ multiplex PCR; TCRdb keeps in-frame clones, though not all of them. The table shows 60,000 to 80,000 clones, with about four fifths occurring only once. This material consisted of blood, taken from a patient whose treatment included radiotherapy and nephrectomy. These receptors were taken from a man aged 55 to 70 with renal cell carcinoma.

The chain recombines TRBV5-6 with TRBJ1-2; TRBD1 matches at 7 bases. V dropped 4 bases and J dropped 4; count of bases not matched to a gene: 7. Germline V gives CDR1 SGHDT, CDR2 YYEEEE. CDR3 length: 14 residues. In DNA, the CDR3 is TGTGCCAGCAGCCCGACAGGGCAGGCCTATGGCTACACCTTC. Translating gives CASSPTGQAYGYTF.

The rearrangement links TRBV5-1 to TRBJ1-2, with 12 bases aligning to TRBD1. J lost 2 bases, V lost 0 bases, and 2 bases had no gene match. Per germline, CDR1 SGHRS and CDR2 YFSETQ. The CDR3 runs to 16 residues. CDR3 in amino acids: CASSLGGTGGNYGYTF. The DNA of the CDR3 is TGCGCCAGCAGCTTGGGAGGGACAGGGGGCAACTATGGCTACACCTTC.

This sequence joins TRBV14 and TRBJ2-1, with TRBD2 matching 10 bases. The length of the CDR3 is 16 residues. V was pared by 4 bases and J by 7 bases, with 10 bases of the junction left unmatched. Germline CDR1 is SGHDN and CDR2 is FVKESK. The CDR3 reads CASSPGLAGVRNEQFF. The DNA of the CDR3 is TGTGCCAGCAGCCCGGGCCTAGCGGGAGTCAGAAATGAGCAGTTCTTC. Full variable domain (rest looked up from reference TRBV14 and TRBJ2-1): EAGVTQFPSHSVIEKGQTVTLRCDPISGHDNLYWYRRVMGKEIKFLLHFVKESKQDESGMPNNRFLAERTGGTYSTLKVQPAELEDSGVYFCASSPGLAGVRNEQFFGPGTRLTVL.

The genes are TRBV28 and TRBJ1-5; D is possibly TRBD1 (5 bases). This CDR3 has 14 residues. Trimming removed 8 bases at V and 0 bases at J, with 11 bases between. CDR1 and CDR2 (germline): MDHEN, SYDVKM. The CDR3 coding sequence is TGTGCCAGCCTGGGGGTAGGTAGCAATCAGCCCCAGCATTTT. Encoded protein: CASLGVGSNQPQHF.

The J gene is TRBJ2-3, the V gene TRBV2; 11 bases map to TRBD2. The germline V gene has CDR1 SNHLY and CDR2 FYNNEI. CDR3 size: 17 residues. J was trimmed by 3 bases and V by 0 bases; bases with no gene match: 5. CDR3 coding DNA: TGTGCCAGCAGTGAAGCTCTCACTAGCGGGAGTACAGATACGCAGTATTTT. This translates into CASSEALTSGSTDTQYF.

This sequence joins TRBV29-1 and TRBJ1-1; a possible D gene is TRBD1 (5 bases). The CDR3 loop spans 20 amino acids. CDR1 is SQVTM and CDR2 is ANQGSEA in the germline V gene. V was cut by 2 bases and J by 0 bases, with 28 bases left in between. The CDR3 DNA is TGCAGCGTTGAATATAGGAGCATGATCGGGGACGCAGCCATGAACACTGAAGCTTTCTTT. This gives the protein CSVEYRSMIGDAAMNTEAFF.

The chain recombines TRBV5-8 with TRBJ1-5; D gene unclear. Germline V gene lookup returns CDR1 SGHTS and CDR2 YDEGEE. The CDR3 loop spans 11 amino acids. The V gene lost 3 bases and the J gene lost 13 bases, with 11 bases spanning the gap. The CDR3 sequence is CASSSYEAQHF. CDR3 sequence (DNA): TGTGCCAGCAGCTCCTATGAGGCTCAGCATTTT. Full variable domain (outside the CDR3, taken from reference TRBV5-8 and TRBJ1-5): EAGVTQSPTHLIKTRGQQATLRCSPISGHTSVYWYQQALGLGLQFLLWYDEGEERNRGNFPPRFSGRQFPNYSSELNVNALELEDSALYLCASSSYEAQHFGDGTRLSIL.